This T cell receptor beta chain originates from a study of T-cell memory formation after mild COVID-19. Each CDR3 protein is one row after TCRdb ran MiXCR on the 5' RACE reads. The table shows roughly 560,000 distinct CDR3 sequences, with roughly 22% occurring only once. J was trimmed by 5 bases and V by 3 bases; bases with no gene match: 7. Germline assignment: CDR1 SGHTA and CDR2 FQGNSA. This CDR3 has 15 amino acids. On this clonotype: Its antigen is not known.

The study's findings and limits: Second-wave clones peaking on day 37 lacked confirmed SARS-CoV-2 specificity. The CD4+ clones that contracted clustered mainly within CM and EM, and the CD8+ clones concentrated in EMRA.

The clonotype originates from an adult woman who had mild COVID-19 (a few samples of this study predate the infection). Cell type and time point are not known. V and J are TRBV7-2 and TRBJ1-2; 9 nucleotides align to TRBD1. The source material was PBMCs or a T cell subset sorted from them (not recorded which). CDR3 nucleotides: TGTGCCAGCAGCTTTCGACAGGGGGTAGCATATGGCTACACCTTC. Translating it yields CASSFRQGVAYGYTF.